This T cell receptor (beta chain) is from a study of vaccination effects on CD4 cells after COVID-19. Germline-derived CDR1 and CDR2 are SGHNT and YYREEE (reference sequence). This CDR3 is 14 amino acids long. Trimming at V came to 5 bases and at J to 7 bases, leaving 10 bases not matched to a gene. Within the ViraFEST assay, antigen-specific CD4+ T cells underwent expansion with viral peptide pools prior to sequencing. Upon completion of roughly ten days in culture, CD4+ T cells were isolated. The vaccine recipients had no prior SARS-CoV-2 infection, with negative nucleocapsid antibodies. Every well got around 1.9 million PBMC, which were grown with roughly 9.5 IU/ml IL-2 and around 10 ug/ml peptides. A half-volume exchange with IL-2 medium occurred on days 3 and 7. A remark on this clone: Its antigen is currently unknown.

Generated by immunoSEQ multiplex PCR, the TCRdb table keeps only in-frame clones and is missing some. The sample holds some 60,000 clones, more than 70% seen once. The clonotype was recovered from a human donor who received a COVID-19 vaccine. The rearrangement links TRBV5-4 to TRBJ1-2, with 8 positions matching TRBD1. Sequencing used CD4+ T cells from PBMCs cultured with HCoV-NL63 spike peptides, obtained before COVID-19 vaccination. CDR3 in amino acids: CASRPNSGGGGYTF. CDR3 DNA: TGTGCCAGCAGACCGAACTCAGGGGGCGGTGGCTACACCTTC.